The 32 T cell receptor beta chains in this list originate from one sample, sequenced in a study of tissue T cells after allogeneic stem cell transplantation. The protocol was immunoSEQ multiplex PCR, while the TCRdb copy is restricted to in-frame clones and leaves out a portion. The sample includes tens of thousands of clones, roughly 80% of them seen just once. This specimen was tissue from the ileum, taken at autopsy. These receptor sequences come from a female donor over 55 with lung cancer.

The rearrangement uses TRBV19 and TRBJ2-3; D gene unclear. The CDR3 has 13 residues. CDR1 is LNHDA and CDR2 is SQIVND in the germline V gene (reference sequence). V was cut by 6 bases and J by 2 bases, with 9 bases left in between. The CDR3 DNA follows: TGTGCCAGTAGGAGAGACAACACAGATACGCAGTATTTT. This translates into CASRRDNTDTQYF.

This clone is medium-sized within its sample. CDR3 residues: CASSPKRGIYEQYF. The CDR3 DNA follows: TGTGCCAGCAGTCCAAAGCGGGGGATCTACGAGCAGTACTTC. This chain connects TRBV7-2 to TRBJ2-7; 8 nucleotides align to TRBD2. The CDR3 has 14 residues. The germline V gene encodes CDR1 SGHTA and CDR2 FQGNSA. J gave up 3 bases and V 6 bases, and 7 bases lay outside the gene matches.

The chain combines TRBV11-3 with TRBJ2-5; D call uncertain. CDR1 is SGHNT and CDR2 is YENEEA in the germline V gene. Deletions cut 5 bases from V and 5 bases from J, with 15 bases between. This CDR3 comprises 14 residues. CDR3 loop: CASSPQTEAETQYF. CDR3 nucleotides: TGTGCCAGCAGCCCCCAGACGGAAGCCGAGACCCAGTACTTC.

The chain joins TRBV6-6 to TRBJ2-3, with 11 nucleotides matching TRBD2. V gave up 0 bases and J gave up 3 bases; unmatched junction bases: 2. Germline CDR1 and CDR2: MNHNY and SVGAGI (reference sequence). CDR3 length: 16 amino acids. This CDR3 is CASSYSSGGATDTQYF. CDR3 in DNA: TGTGCCAGCAGTTACTCTAGCGGGGGGGCAACAGATACGCAGTATTTT.

J is TRBJ1-1 and V is TRBV29-1; 9 bases are shared with TRBD1. J gave up 6 bases and V 4 bases, and 18 bases lay outside the gene matches. In germline, CDR1 is SQVTM, CDR2 ANQGSEA. The CDR3 is made up of 17 amino acids. The DNA for the CDR3 is TGCAGCGTTGTCGAGTGGGAAACAGGGGGCGGAGGGGCTGAAGCTTTCTTT. Protein sequence: CSVVEWETGGGGAEAFF.

The chain recombines TRBV30 with TRBJ2-7; TRBD2 agrees at 7 bases. The CDR3 runs 15 residues. The germline V gene has CDR1 GTSNPN and CDR2 SVGIG (reference sequence). After removal of 3 bases from V and 2 bases from J, the junction contained 10 bases not matched to a gene. DNA for the CDR3: TGTGCCTGGAGGGGAGGGACCGGGGTCGCCTACGAGCAGTACTTC. Its translation is CAWRGGTGVAYEQYF.

This clone has a handful of counts. The chain recombines TRBV5-6 with TRBJ2-7; D is uncertain. The CDR3 covers 11 residues. Germline CDR1 is SGHDT and CDR2 is YYEEEE. Trimming took off 3 bases at V and 7 bases at J, with 8 bases between the two ends. Written as DNA, the CDR3 is TGTGCCAGCAGCTCGACTCGGGAGCAGTACTTC. It codes for CASSSTREQYF. Looking up the rest from reference TRBV5-6 and TRBJ2-7 gives the full variable domain: DAGVTQSPTHLIKTRGQQVTLRCSPKSGHDTVSWYQQALGQGPQFIFQYYEEEERQRGNFPDRFSGHQFPNYSSELNVNALLLGDSALYLCASSSTREQYFGPGTRLTVT.

The gene calls are TRBV27 and TRBJ2-3; D remains unclear. The V end lost 7 bases, the J end lost 0 bases, and 11 bases lay between the germline ends. This CDR3 is 14 amino acids long. Germline assignment: CDR1 MNHEY and CDR2 SMNVEV (reference sequence). CDR3 loop: CASTSRFSTDTQYF. The DNA of the CDR3 is TGTGCCAGCACCAGCAGGTTCAGCACAGATACGCAGTATTTT.

In its sample, this clone was seen once. The chain joins TRBV2 to TRBJ2-7; TRBD1 matches 11 bases. CDR1 is SNHLY and CDR2 is FYNNEI in the germline V gene. The CDR3 has 14 amino acids. Unmatched junction bases numbered 2, after V lost 6 bases and J lost 1 base. The DNA for the CDR3 is TGTGCCAGCAGAGGGACAGGGGGTTCCTACGAGCAGTACTTC. Translating it yields CASRGTGGSYEQYF. The full variable domain, in which reference TRBV2 and TRBJ2-7 provide the parts outside the CDR3, is EPEVTQTPSHQVTQMGQEVILRCVPISNHLYFYWYRQILGQKVEFLVSFYNNEISEKSEIFDDQFSVERPDGSNFTLKIRSTKLEDSAMYFCASRGTGGSYEQYFGPGTRLTVT.

J is TRBJ2-5 and V is TRBV18; D call uncertain. This CDR3 spans 13 amino acids. Germline-derived CDR1 and CDR2 are KGHSH and LQKENI. With 4 bases removed from V and 2 bases from J, the gap between germline ends came to 8 bases. The CDR3 DNA is TGTGCCAGCTCACGCTCCAAACAAGAGACCCAGTACTTC. This translates into CASSRSKQETQYF.

This clone has a single count. The chain carries TRBV20-1 and TRBJ2-2; D remains ambiguous. The CDR3 extends over 11 amino acids. The germline CDR1 and CDR2 sequences are DFQATT and SNEGSKA (reference sequence). Trimming removed 1 base at V and 6 bases at J, with 3 bases between. The CDR3 region is CSARGPGELFF. DNA for the CDR3: TGCAGTGCTAGAGGGCCCGGGGAGCTGTTTTTT.

The chain carries TRBV4-3 and TRBJ1-3; D ambiguous. Germline CDR1 is LGHNA and CDR2 is YSLEER. The length of the CDR3 is 17 residues. Trimming removed 1 base at V and 0 bases at J, with 13 bases between. This chain's CDR3 is CASSQVGDTNSGNTIYF. CDR3 nucleotides: TGCGCCAGCAGCCAAGTTGGGGATACTAACTCTGGAAACACCATATATTTT.

This clone has a single count. The CDR3 reads CASSPRLVYGYTF. Here the CDR3 DNA reads TGTGCCAGCAGCCCGAGACTCGTATATGGCTACACCTTC. The gene calls are TRBV7-2 and TRBJ1-2; D is uncertain. The CDR3 contains 13 residues. Germline CDR1 reads SGHTA; CDR2 reads FQGNSA. V was shortened by 5 bases and J by 5 bases, with 12 bases between the two germline ends.

This chain joins TRBV19 and TRBJ2-7, with D possibly being TRBD2 (5 bases). V lost 3 bases and J lost 2, with 11 bases in between. The CDR3 has 14 residues. Germline CDR1 reads LNHDA; CDR2 reads SQIVND (reference sequence). Written as DNA, the CDR3 is TGTGCCAGTAGTATCCCGGGAAGGCCCTACGAGCAGTACTTC. Translation gives CASSIPGRPYEQYF.

The chain couples TRBV7-8 to TRBJ1-2; tentatively, D is TRBD1 (5 bases). Between the trimmed V and J ends, which lost 4 bases and 8 bases, there was a span of 26 bases. Germline V gene data show CDR1 as SGHVS and CDR2 as FQNEAQ. The CDR3 length is 17 residues. Here the CDR3 DNA reads TGTGCCAGCAGCTCATTATATCGGGGACGTACCGTTCAGGGCTACACCTTC. Its translation is CASSSLYRGRTVQGYTF.

This clone was counted only a few times. V is TRBV11-1 and J is TRBJ2-5, with D unresolved. The CDR3 is made up of 16 amino acids. Germline V gene data show CDR1 as SGHAT and CDR2 as FQDESV (reference sequence). V was clipped by 0 bases and J by 4 bases, with 15 bases between them. The CDR3 DNA reads TGTGCCAGCAGCTTAGCGCTGGACGCGCGACTAGAGACCCAGTACTTC. Amino acids: CASSLALDARLETQYF.

The rearrangement joins TRBV4-1 to TRBJ2-2; D is possibly TRBD2 (5 bases). V shed 4 bases and J shed 8 bases, with 8 bases lying between them. This CDR3 region has 12 residues. Germline V gene sequence: CDR1 MGHRA, CDR2 YSYEKL. CDR3 amino acids: CASSRRTGELFF. DNA for the CDR3: TGCGCCAGCAGCCGGAGGACGGGGGAGCTGTTTTTT.

CDR3 sequence (DNA): TGTGCCAGCAGCTTGACAGCGGGAGGGTTCTATGAGCAGTTCTTC. This translates into CASSLTAGGFYEQFF. V gene TRBV7-3 combines with J gene TRBJ2-1, with TRBD2 identical over 10 bases. The trim removed 3 bases at V and 8 bases at J, leaving 7 bases unmatched. The CDR3 consists of 15 residues. CDR1 is SGHTA and CDR2 is FQGTGA in the germline V gene.

As regards this clone: The junction and the germline gene differ at one end; a read error may be behind it. In the same sample, other DNA sequences code for this CDR3. V and J are TRBV19 and TRBJ1-2; the D gene is possibly TRBD1 (6 bases). CDR3 size: 16 residues. Germline V gene lookup returns CDR1 LNHDA and CDR2 SQIVND (reference sequence). Here the CDR3 reads CASSIVAGADNYGYTF. CDR3 DNA: TGTGCTAGTAGTATAGTCGCAGGGGCCGATAACTATGGCTACACCTTC.

This clone came up once. This rearrangement joins TRBV5-1 to TRBJ2-3, with 9 bases that match TRBD1. The CDR3 contains 13 residues. V gave up 4 bases and J gave up 3 bases; unmatched junction bases: 0. The germline V gene encodes CDR1 SGHRS and CDR2 YFSETQ. DNA for the CDR3: TGCGCCAGCAGCGGACAGGGGACAGATACGCAGTATTTT. Translating gives CASSGQGTDTQYF.

V and J are TRBV5-3 and TRBJ1-1, with D unresolved. TRBV5-3 is noted as an ORF with a role that remains uncertain. Trimming removed 3 bases at V and 0 bases at J, with 15 bases between. The CDR3 spans 16 residues. The CDR3 nucleotides read TGTGCCAGAAGCTCCGCGCCTGGCAGGTTGAACACTGAAGCTTTCTTT. Encoded protein: CARSSAPGRLNTEAFF.

V usage is TRBV3-1 (or the pseudogene TRBV3-2) and J usage is TRBJ2-1, with 10 bases aligning to TRBD2. The germline gives CDR1 LGHDT, CDR2 YNNKEL (reference sequence). The CDR3 has 16 amino acids. V was pared by 3 bases and J by 3 bases, with 5 bases of the junction left unmatched. The CDR3 region is CASSHGGLAVYNEQFF. Here the CDR3 DNA reads TGTGCCAGCAGCCACGGCGGACTAGCGGTCTACAATGAGCAGTTCTTC.

This chain links TRBV29-1 with TRBJ2-3; 9 positions agree with TRBD2. Germline V CDR1 and CDR2: SQVTM, ANQGSEA. V shed 4 bases and J 1 base; nucleotides not matched to a gene: 3. This CDR3 comprises 14 residues. CDR3: CSVATSGRTDTQYF. For the CDR3, the DNA is TGCAGCGTTGCGACTAGCGGTCGCACAGATACGCAGTATTTT.

This clone is medium-sized within its sample. This chain connects TRBV9 to TRBJ1-4; 11 bases fit TRBD1. The germline CDR1 and CDR2 sequences are SGDLS and YYNGEE. This CDR3 has 16 amino acids. V gave up 1 base and J gave up 4 bases; unmatched junction bases: 3. CDR3 protein: CASSVQGTGGNEKLFF. The CDR3 bases are TGTGCCAGCAGCGTACAAGGGACAGGGGGTAATGAAAAACTGTTTTTT.

The rearrangement links TRBV15 to TRBJ2-5; D is uncertain. The CDR3 is made up of 14 amino acids. Trimming removed 0 bases at V and 7 bases at J, with 12 bases between. Per germline, CDR1 LNHNV and CDR2 YYDKDF (reference sequence). Written as DNA, the CDR3 is TGTGCCACCAGCAGAGATAGCAATTGGGGGACCCAGTACTTC. Amino acid sequence: CATSRDSNWGTQYF.

J is TRBJ1-1 and V is TRBV7-8; a weak D match, TRBD1 (5 bases). This CDR3 has 14 residues. Germline V gene lookup returns CDR1 SGHVS and CDR2 FQNEAQ. The V end was cut by 3 bases, the J end by 7 bases, with 15 bases between. This CDR3 is CASSFRQGRGEAFF. The CDR3 DNA reads TGTGCCAGCAGCTTCCGCCAGGGTCGGGGTGAAGCTTTCTTT.

The chain uses TRBV5-1 and TRBJ2-2; 12 nucleotides line up with TRBD2. Germline-derived CDR1 and CDR2 are SGHRS and YFSETQ. The trim removed 1 base at V and 5 bases at J, leaving 3 bases unmatched. This CDR3 spans 16 amino acids. CDR3 region: CASSLLAGGETGELFF. The CDR3 nucleotides read TGCGCCAGCAGCTTGCTAGCGGGAGGGGAAACCGGGGAGCTGTTTTTT.

The genes are TRBV7-2 and TRBJ1-6; TRBD1 might be the D (6 bases). This CDR3 region has 14 residues. Germline V gives CDR1 SGHTA, CDR2 FQGNSA. With 2 bases removed from V and 9 bases from J, the gap between germline ends came to 11 bases. The CDR3 nucleotides read TGTGCCAGCAGCTTACAGGGGTCGGGTTCACCCCTCCACTTT. Protein product: CASSLQGSGSPLHF.

The chain joins TRBV5-6 to TRBJ1-1; D call uncertain. Germline CDR1 is SGHDT and CDR2 is YYEEEE. Trimming removed 1 base at V and 1 base at J, with 14 bases between. The CDR3 has 16 residues. The CDR3 here is CASSLYFVQTNTEAFF. CDR3 DNA sequence: TGTGCCAGCAGCTTGTACTTTGTGCAGACGAACACTGAAGCTTTCTTT.

Notes on this clone: The DNA is left out, because the CDR3 cannot be placed on it with certainty; the CDR3 is given as TCRdb lists it. J is TRBJ1-5 and V is TRBV7-8. In germline, CDR1 is SGHVS, CDR2 FQNEAQ. The CDR3 extends over 17 residues, inclusive of both ends. The chain's CDR3 is CASSLDFRGYSNQPQHF.

This chain uses TRBV19 with TRBJ1-1, with 7 bases fitting TRBD1. The CDR3 consists of 14 residues. Germline lookup yields CDR1 LNHDA and CDR2 SQIVND (reference sequence). The J segment lost 2 bases and the V segment lost 6 bases, leaving 6 bases of the junction unmatched. For the CDR3, the DNA is TGTGCCAGTAGGCCCGGGGACAGAAACACTGAAGCTTTCTTT. This encodes CASRPGDRNTEAFF.

The rearrangement uses TRBV5-8 and TRBJ1-2; 8 bases match TRBD1. V lost 5 bases to trimming and J lost 4 bases; unmatched junction nucleotides: 7. Germline V lookup: CDR1 SGHTS, CDR2 YDEGEE. This CDR3 region has 14 residues. The CDR3 loop is CASRATGAGYGYTF. The CDR3 region has the DNA TGTGCCAGCAGAGCGACAGGGGCTGGCTATGGCTACACCTTC.